This entry lists 6 T cell receptor beta chains sequenced from one sample in a study of cytomegalovirus exposure and HLA in healthy donors. Primers included in the PCR were 60 Vbeta and 13 Jbeta primers. Repertoires were generated with immunoSEQ multiplex PCR, while TCRdb's copy carries only in-frame clones and drops some. The data show more than 100,000 clones, about 75% seen once. The sample was PBMCs. Receptors originate from a woman between 40 and 50 years old in good health and CMV-seronegative.

This clone has just one count. This chain joins TRBV5-6 and TRBJ2-2; 9 nucleotides agree with TRBD2. The CDR3 is 16 residues long. Germline V lookup: CDR1 SGHDT, CDR2 YYEEEE. The junction had 7 bases not matched to a gene; V was cut back by 2 bases and J by 5 bases. CDR3 in amino acids: CASSFRTSAGTGELFF. CDR3 in DNA: TGTGCCAGCAGCTTCAGGACTAGCGCGGGTACCGGGGAGCTGTTTTTT.

The chain combines TRBV6-5 with TRBJ2-5; no firm D call. The better agreement between TRBJ2-7 and the DNA end casts doubt on the J call. Germline V gives CDR1 MNHEY, CDR2 SVGAGI. This CDR3 is built from 14 residues. The CDR3 region has the DNA TGTGCCAGCAGCAACAGAGCAAACTCCTACGAGCAGTACTTC. This encodes CASSNRANSYEQYF.

The V call is TRBV4-1, the J call TRBJ2-7, with D tentatively TRBD1 (7 bases). Germline V gene sequence: CDR1 MGHRA, CDR2 YSYEKL. CDR3 size: 11 residues. Trimming left V 8 bases short and J 6 bases short, with 11 bases between. The CDR3 sequence is CASSRGAEQYF. DNA for the CDR3: TGCGCCAGCTCCAGGGGGGCCGAGCAGTACTTC.

This chain links TRBV10-3 with TRBJ2-5; D is uncertain. Germline-derived CDR1 and CDR2 are ENHRY and SYGVKD. CDR3 length: 15 amino acids. With 3 bases removed from V and 3 bases from J, the gap between germline ends came to 14 bases. The CDR3 here is CAISDSTTREETQYF. As DNA, the CDR3 is TGTGCCATCAGTGATTCAACGACTCGCGAAGAGACCCAGTACTTC.

J is TRBJ2-7 and V is TRBV5-1; D may be TRBD1 (6 bases). Trimming removed 0 bases at V and 4 bases at J, with 11 bases between. The germline V gene encodes CDR1 SGHRS and CDR2 YFSETQ. CDR3 length equals 14 residues. The CDR3 loop reads CASSLAGDRYEQYF. The CDR3 nucleotides read TGCGCCAGCAGCTTGGCAGGGGATAGGTACGAGCAGTACTTC. The full variable domain, completed using reference TRBV5-1 and TRBJ2-7, is KAGVTQTPRYLIKTRGQQVTLSCSPISGHRSVSWYQQTPGQGLQFLFEYFSETQRNKGNFPGRFSGRQFSNSRSEMNVSTLELGDSALYLCASSLAGDRYEQYFGPGTRLTVT.

The V gene is TRBV4-2, the J gene TRBJ2-6; TRBD1 matches 7 bases. The J segment lost 4 bases and the V segment lost 0 bases, leaving 3 bases of the junction unmatched. CDR3 length equals 16 residues. CDR1 and CDR2 (germline): LGHNA, YNFKEQ. The DNA for the CDR3 is TGTGCCAGCAGCCAAGATCCCAGGGGGGGGGCCAACGTCCTGACTTTC. Protein: CASSQDPRGGANVLTF.